The 2 T cell receptor beta chains in this list originate from one sample, sequenced in a study of response to subunit inactivated influenza vaccine. TCRdb recomputed calls from the RT-PCR reads with MiXCR, one row per CDR3 protein. The sample yields just under 550,000 distinct CDR3 sequences, approximately 24% seen once. This sample was also put to use in a study of T cells expressing NK-cell markers. That publication notes: Production of TCR beta cDNA relied on 5'RACE template switching with UMIs.

The sequencing used CD4+ T cells sorted from PBMCs, collected 11 to 12 days after vaccination. These TCRs come from a man aged 45 to 65 who received an inactivated influenza vaccine.

Only a few counts were recorded for this clonotype. The J gene is TRBJ1-1, the V gene TRBV20-1; D unresolved. Germline-derived CDR1 and CDR2 are DFQATT and SNEGSKA (reference sequence). The length of the CDR3 is 12 residues. Trimming removed 6 bases from V and 4 bases from J, with 12 bases in between. The chain's CDR3 is CSAPKWGTEAFF. The CDR3 DNA is TGCAGTGCCCCGAAATGGGGCACTGAAGCTTTCTTT.

The chain couples TRBV6-2 or TRBV6-3 to TRBJ2-3, with D tentatively TRBD2 (6 bases). V gave up 2 bases and J gave up 4 bases, with 16 bases separating them. Germline V gives CDR1 MNHEY, CDR2 SVGEGT. The CDR3 has 16 residues. The CDR3: CASSYLAGSASDTQYF. Written as DNA, the CDR3 is TGTGCCAGCAGTTACCTAGCCGGGAGCGCGTCAGATACGCAGTATTTT.